This T cell receptor (beta chain) is from a study of blood T cell repertoires in COVID-19. The CDR3 is 13 residues long. Germline V gene data show CDR1 as MGHRA and CDR2 as YSYEKL. V was pared by 2 bases and J by 7 bases, with 8 bases between. This clone was counted a single time. Some clones are missing from TCRdb's copy, which holds only in-frame ones; the method was immunoSEQ multiplex PCR. The table has roughly 270,000 clones, 88% seen once; the top ten hold about 8.6%. The sequence was obtained from a man aged 18-30 years with active or convalescent COVID-19. The chain uses TRBV4-1 and TRBJ1-4; D not certain. Input material: peripheral blood. DNA of the CDR3: TGCGCCAGCAGCCAATTGTTCGGTGAAAAACTGTTTTTT. This sequence encodes CASSQLFGEKLFF.